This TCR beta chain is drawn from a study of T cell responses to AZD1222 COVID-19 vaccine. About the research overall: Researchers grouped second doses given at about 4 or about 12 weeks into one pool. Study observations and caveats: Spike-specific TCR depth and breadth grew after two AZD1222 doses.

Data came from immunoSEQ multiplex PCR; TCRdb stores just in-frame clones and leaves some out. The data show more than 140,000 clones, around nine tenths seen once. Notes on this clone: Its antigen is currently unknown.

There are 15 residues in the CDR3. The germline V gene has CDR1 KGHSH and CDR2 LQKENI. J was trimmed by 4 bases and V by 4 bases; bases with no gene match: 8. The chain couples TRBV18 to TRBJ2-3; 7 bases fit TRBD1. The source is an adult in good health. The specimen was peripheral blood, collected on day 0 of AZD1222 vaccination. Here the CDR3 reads CASSQRQGRADTQYF. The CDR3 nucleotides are TGTGCCAGCTCACAAAGACAGGGAAGGGCAGATACGCAGTATTTT.